This T cell receptor beta chain was obtained from a study of monozygotic twins with inflammatory bowel disease. Study-wide results and limits: Lower TCRbeta diversity (inverse Simpson) was seen in IBD patients than in healthy co-twins. The authors could not tell different T cell subtypes apart.

Concerning this clonotype itself: Its specificity is unknown.

Per the germline V gene, CDR1 is DFQATT and CDR2 is SNEGSKA (reference sequence). The CDR3 runs 13 residues. TCRdb re-called the 5' RACE reads and gives one entry per CDR3 protein, without DNA. The specimen's table records 150,000 to 200,000 distinct CDR3 sequences. The chain carries TRBV20-1 and TRBJ2-3; absent DNA, TCRdb's TRBD2 call cannot be checked. The sequencing input was blood. This receptor was taken from a human donor with ulcerative colitis or Crohn's disease, or a healthy co-twin of an affected twin (not recorded which). CDR3 sequence: CSVLGGIADTQYF.